Below are 23 T cell receptor beta chains sequenced from a single sample in a study of CD8 T cells in ankylosing spondylitis. TCRdb reanalysed the 5' RACE reads using MiXCR and keeps one entry per CDR3 protein. Among around 35,000 distinct CDR3 sequences, roughly 9.6% were seen once, and the ten largest hold around 20%. Sequenced input: synovial fluid, either unsorted or a sorted T cell fraction (not recorded which). The origin of the receptors is a male donor with ankylosing spondylitis.

The chain combines TRBV28 with TRBJ2-7; D is unclear. This CDR3 has 13 amino acids. The V and J ends lost 4 bases and 3 bases respectively, with 10 bases between them. In germline, CDR1 is MDHEN, CDR2 SYDVKM. CDR3 nucleotides: TGTGCCAGCAGTTATGTCCCGGGCTACGAGCAGTACTTC. This gives the protein CASSYVPGYEQYF.

This clonotype was counted many times. The chain joins TRBV28 to TRBJ2-3; possibly TRBD1 or TRBD2 for D (5 bases each). Germline V gene data show CDR1 as MDHEN and CDR2 as SYDVKM. The CDR3 is 14 amino acids. V was cut by 6 bases and J by 6 bases, with 16 bases left in between. CDR3 amino acids: CASRSTVGDDTQYF. The CDR3 DNA sequence: TGTGCCAGCAGGTCCACAGTGGGGGACGATACGCAGTATTTT.

The CDR3 nucleotides read TGTGCCAGCAGCCAAGACTCAGCGGGACGGTACGAGCAGTACTTC. Amino acid sequence: CASSQDSAGRYEQYF. This chain joins TRBV3-1 and TRBJ2-7, with 7 bases matching TRBD2. This CDR3 has 15 amino acids. Germline V gives CDR1 LGHDT, CDR2 YNNKEL (reference sequence). The J segment lost 4 bases and the V segment lost 0 bases, leaving 6 bases of the junction unmatched.

The sample holds many counts of this clonotype. The chain joins TRBV25-1 to TRBJ2-1, with 10 nucleotides matching TRBD2. Germline assignment: CDR1 MGHDK and CDR2 SYGVNS. Germline trimming cut 10 bases from V and 7 bases from J; bases unmatched to any gene: 10. The CDR3 contains 14 residues. The CDR3 sequence is CATEPLAGKNEQFF. The CDR3 DNA reads TGTGCCACCGAACCACTAGCGGGAAAGAATGAGCAGTTCTTC.

The chain has TRBV20-1 and TRBJ2-2, with D tentatively TRBD2 (5 bases). The CDR3 runs to 16 residues. V lost 2 bases and J lost 2, with 15 bases in between. Germline V gene sequence: CDR1 DFQATT, CDR2 SNEGSKA (reference sequence). The CDR3 DNA follows: TGCAGTGCTAGACCACTTTTGAGCGGAAACACCGGGGAGCTGTTTTTT. This codes for CSARPLLSGNTGELFF.

For this clonotype: Being one base from a much bigger clone, this may be a read error. This chain connects TRBV20-1 to TRBJ2-5; D may correspond to TRBD1 or TRBD2 (5 bases each). Germline-derived CDR1 and CDR2 are DFQATT and SNEGSKA (reference sequence). This CDR3 region has 14 residues. The CDR3 sequence is CGAIPGPVLETQYF. In nucleotides, the CDR3 is TGCGGTGCTATACCGGGACCTGTATTGGAGACCCAGTACTTC.

This clonotype has ten or more counts. The chain is built from TRBV29-1 and TRBJ2-1; D is perhaps TRBD2 (5 bases). The CDR3 is 16 amino acids. The V and J ends lost 5 bases and 4 bases respectively, with 21 bases between them. Germline-derived CDR1 and CDR2 are SQVTM and ANQGSEA. The CDR3 is CSVKIPAAPYYNEQFF. The CDR3, as DNA: TGCAGCGTTAAGATCCCAGCGGCCCCCTATTACAATGAGCAGTTCTTC.

This clonotype has a count of ten or more. The chain links TRBV24-1 to TRBJ2-5; D remains ambiguous. V was shortened by 7 bases and J by 5 bases, with 10 bases between the two germline ends. Looked up from germline, CDR1 is KGHDR and CDR2 is SFDVKD. The CDR3 is 12 residues long. DNA for the CDR3: TGTGCCACCAGCTCCCCCGGCGAGACCCAGTACTTC. Protein product: CATSSPGETQYF.

The J gene is TRBJ2-5, the V gene TRBV20-1; unclear D gene. V lost 2 bases, J lost 6 bases, and 16 bases lay in between. This CDR3 is 14 amino acids long. The V gene's germline CDR1 is DFQATT and CDR2 SNEGSKA (reference sequence). The CDR3 sequence is CSARPAAILKTQYF. For the CDR3, the DNA is TGCAGTGCTAGACCTGCAGCGATTTTAAAGACCCAGTACTTC.

This clonotype showed up many times. This chain connects TRBV7-6 to TRBJ2-5, with 7 bases aligning to TRBD1. Germline CDR1 and CDR2: SGHVS and FNYEAQ. V lost 1 base and J lost 3; bases outside the gene matches: 11. This CDR3 has 17 residues. The CDR3 region is CASSLDDPTGTKETQYF. DNA of the CDR3: TGTGCCAGCAGCTTAGACGACCCGACAGGGACAAAAGAGACCCAGTACTTC.

This clonotype was observed a few times. The chain employs TRBV7-9 and TRBJ1-1; D remains ambiguous. CDR1 and CDR2 (germline): SEHNR, FQNEAQ (reference sequence). Trimming cost V 6 bases and J 1 base, with 3 bases left between them. The CDR3 runs to 11 residues. Here the CDR3 DNA reads TGTGCCAGCAGATCGAACACTGAAGCTTTCTTT. It encodes CASRSNTEAFF.

This clonotype was seen repeatedly, ten times or more. This rearrangement joins TRBV30 to TRBJ2-3; the D call may be TRBD1 or TRBD2 (6 bases each). Germline CDR1 and CDR2: GTSNPN and SVGIG (reference sequence). This CDR3 is built from 14 residues. Trimming cost V 5 bases and J 3 bases, with 15 bases left between them. Here the CDR3 reads CAWGPGAGTDTQYF. In nucleotides, the CDR3 is TGTGCCTGGGGACCGGGGGCCGGGACAGATACGCAGTATTTT.

In its sample, this clonotype was seen a few times. The rearrangement joins TRBV5-1 to TRBJ2-7, with D maybe TRBD2 (5 bases). The CDR3 is made up of 15 amino acids. The germline V and J ends were trimmed by 4 bases and 3 bases, with 17 bases remaining between them. CDR1 and CDR2 (germline): SGHRS, YFSETQ. CDR3 amino acids: CASSPLAGSVYEQYF. The CDR3 DNA reads as TGCGCCAGCAGCCCCCTGGCGGGTTCGGTCTACGAGCAGTACTTC.

The CDR3 bases are TGTGCCAGCAGCCCCGTTGTCGGGACAACGGGAAACATTCAGTACTTC. This gives the protein CASSPVVGTTGNIQYF. The J gene is TRBJ2-4, the V gene TRBV14; TRBD1 is a possible D gene (6 bases). The CDR3 has 16 amino acids. V gave up 4 bases and J gave up 6 bases, with 19 bases separating them. Germline loops: CDR1 SGHDN, CDR2 FVKESK.

This clonotype was seen a handful of times. This rearrangement joins TRBV19 to TRBJ2-7, with D possibly matching TRBD1 (6 bases). Germline V lookup: CDR1 LNHDA, CDR2 SQIVND (reference sequence). The germline V and J ends were trimmed by 3 bases and 6 bases, with 9 bases remaining between them. There are 12 residues in the CDR3. DNA for the CDR3: TGTGCCAGTAGTATCGGGACACGCGAGCAGTACTTC. Its protein is CASSIGTREQYF.

Only a few counts were recorded for this clonotype. This chain's CDR3 is CASSPTTGWGSGNTIYF. The CDR3 DNA reads as TGTGCCAGCAGCCCCACCACCGGGTGGGGCTCTGGAAACACCATATATTTT. This chain connects TRBV2 to TRBJ1-3; no clear D gene. There are 17 residues in the CDR3. Germline CDR1 and CDR2: SNHLY and FYNNEI. The V gene lost 6 bases and the J gene lost 0 bases, with 18 bases spanning the gap.

The genes are TRBV12-5 and TRBJ2-7, with TRBD2 matching 16 bases. CDR1 and CDR2 from the germline V gene are LGHNT and FRNRAP. The V and J ends lost 5 bases and 2 bases, in that order; junction bases with no gene match: 12. The CDR3 has 19 residues. The CDR3 loop reads CASGPPRPGLAGGTYEQYF. As DNA, the CDR3 is TGTGCTAGTGGTCCCCCGCGACCGGGACTAGCGGGAGGGACCTACGAGCAGTACTTC.

The rearrangement uses TRBV11-2 and TRBJ2-1; D not resolved. Germline V gene sequence: CDR1 SGHAT, CDR2 FQNNGV. The CDR3 sequence is 15 residues long. The V end lost 5 bases, the J end lost 8 bases, and 19 bases lay between the germline ends. CDR3 nucleotides: TGTGCCAGCAGCCAAACCGGGCCCACGACGGATGAGCAGTTCTTC. It specifies CASSQTGPTTDEQFF. Together with reference TRBV11-2 and TRBJ2-1, the CDR3 gives the full variable domain: EAGVAQSPRYKIIEKRQSVAFWCNPISGHATLYWYQQILGQGPKLLIQFQNNGVVDDSQLPKDRFSAERLKGVDSTLKIQPAKLEDSAVYLCASSQTGPTTDEQFFGPGTRLTVL.

V usage is TRBV5-1 and J usage is TRBJ2-1; 8 bases are shared with TRBD2. Trimming at V came to 4 bases and at J to 9 bases, leaving 9 bases not matched to a gene. From germline, CDR1 is SGHRS and CDR2 YFSETQ. The CDR3 runs to 14 residues. CDR3 sequence: CASSEVLAGGEQFF. In nucleotides, the CDR3 is TGCGCCAGCAGCGAGGTCCTAGCGGGTGGTGAGCAGTTCTTC. The full variable domain, completed using reference TRBV5-1 and TRBJ2-1, is KAGVTQTPRYLIKTRGQQVTLSCSPISGHRSVSWYQQTPGQGLQFLFEYFSETQRNKGNFPGRFSGRQFSNSRSEMNVSTLELGDSALYLCASSEVLAGGEQFFGPGTRLTVL.

The genes are TRBV7-2 and TRBJ2-1, with 12 bases aligning to TRBD2. V gave up 5 bases and J gave up 6 bases; unmatched junction bases: 5. The CDR3 totals 15 residues. In germline, CDR1 is SGHTA, CDR2 FQGNSA. DNA for the CDR3: TGTGCCAGCAGCCTGACTAGCGGGAGCTCCAATGAGCAGTTCTTC. Its translation: CASSLTSGSSNEQFF. Full variable domain (outside the CDR3, taken from reference TRBV7-2 and TRBJ2-1): GAGVSQSPSNKVTEKGKDVELRCDPISGHTALYWYRQSLGQGLEFLIYFQGNSAPDKSGLPSDRFSAERTGGSVSTLTIQRTQQEDSAVYLCASSLTSGSSNEQFFGPGTRLTVL.

This clonotype was seen repeatedly, ten times or more. V and J are TRBV3-1 and TRBJ2-3, with 8 bases matching TRBD2. V gave up 4 bases and J gave up 5 bases; unmatched junction bases: 2. There are 13 residues in the CDR3. The germline V gene encodes CDR1 LGHDT and CDR2 YNNKEL (reference sequence). In nucleotides, the CDR3 is TGTGCCAGCAGCCCAGCGGGAGTAGATACGCAGTATTTT. It codes for CASSPAGVDTQYF.

The chain combines TRBV28 with TRBJ2-3, with D possibly being TRBD1 or TRBD2 (6 bases each). CDR1 MDHEN and CDR2 SYDVKM come from the germline V gene. The CDR3 has 14 residues. The V end was cut by 3 bases, the J end by 5 bases, with 12 bases between. The CDR3 here is CASSFIQGGDTQYF. For the CDR3, the DNA is TGTGCCAGCAGTTTCATACAGGGAGGAGATACGCAGTATTTT.

This clonotype was detected ten times or more. The rearrangement links TRBV7-8 to TRBJ2-1; 7 bases map to TRBD2. In germline, CDR1 is SGHVS, CDR2 FQNEAQ. This CDR3 has 15 residues. With V trimmed by 0 bases and J by 6 bases, 5 bases remained unmatched. The CDR3 here is CASSLASAGVNEQFF. The CDR3 DNA reads TGTGCCAGCAGCTTAGCTTCCGCGGGGGTCAATGAGCAGTTCTTC.